This is a list of T cell receptor beta chains from one sample in a study of circulating and synovial CD4+ cells in juvenile arthritis. The method was immunoSEQ multiplex PCR; TCRdb's version includes in-frame clones alone and lacks a portion of them. The table has around 16,000 clones, 90% to 95% seen once. The sequenced material came from CD4+ T cells from blood. The origin of the receptors is a human donor with juvenile idiopathic arthritis. The CDR3 runs from the conserved cysteine through the conserved F or W. A D gene is named only where the DNA matches it firmly. Not every row has a clone size; where given, it reads once, few, many or a size class.

clone size,D gene,V gene,J gene,CDR3 protein,CDR3 DNA
NA,NA,TRBV29-1,TRBJ1-2,CSAVRGSYGYTF,TGCAGTGCCGTCCGAGGGAGCTATGGCTACACCTTC
few,NA,TRBV19,TRBJ1-2,CASSSGGWIGYTF,TGTGCCAGTAGTAGCGGGGGCTGGATTGGCTACACCTTC
NA,TRBD1,TRBV30,TRBJ1-3,CAWSLGQGLGNTIYF,TGTGCCTGGAGCCTGGGACAGGGATTGGGAAACACCATATATTTT
NA,NA,TRBV20-1,TRBJ2-1,CSAYYNEQFF,TGCAGTGCCTACTACAATGAGCAGTTCTTC
NA,TRBD1,TRBV9,TRBJ1-6,CASSVVDRDSPLHF,TGTGCCAGCAGCGTAGTGGACAGGGATTCACCCCTCCACTTT
NA,NA,TRBV6-5,TRBJ2-5,CASSTPRGRETQYF,TGTGCCAGCAGTACGCCAAGAGGGAGAGAGACCCAGTACTTC
NA,NA,TRBV19,TRBJ1-4,CASSPNARHATNEKLFF,TGTGCCAGTAGTCCCAACGCCCGACACGCAACTAATGAAAAACTGTTTTTT
once,TRBD2,TRBV28,TRBJ2-7,CASRGLTSGRAGLFYEQYF,TGTGCCAGCAGGGGACTGACTAGCGGGAGGGCCGGGTTGTTCTACGAGCAGTACTTC
NA,NA,TRBV5-1,TRBJ2-3,CASSFMPSPSTDTQYF,TGCGCCAGCAGCTTCATGCCAAGCCCTAGCACAGATACGCAGTATTTT
NA,NA,TRBV7-9,TRBJ1-3,CASSAGTRNTIYF,TGTGCCAGCAGCGCAGGGACTCGAAACACCATATATTTT
NA,NA,TRBV2,TRBJ1-2,CASSELEGGYTF,TGTGCCAGCAGTGAACTGGAGGGAGGCTACACCTTC
NA,TRBD1,TRBV4-1,TRBJ1-2,CASSLNRGREGYTF,TGCGCCAGCAGCCTCAACAGGGGGCGGGAGGGCTACACCTTC
NA,NA,TRBV9,TRBJ2-2,CASSVSAGTGELFF,TGTGCCAGCAGCGTGTCGGCCGGGACCGGGGAGCTGTTTTTT
once,NA,TRBV6-5,TRBJ1-1,CASSLRVIEAFF,TGTGCCAGCAGTCTCAGGGTAATCGAAGCTTTCTTT
NA,TRBD1,TRBV30,TRBJ2-7,CAWSRTGGPVGEQYF,TGTGCCTGGAGTCGGACAGGCGGACCAGTCGGGGAGCAGTACTTC
NA,NA,TRBV4-3,TRBJ2-7,CASSQDRGDREQYF,TGCGCCAGCAGCCAAGACAGGGGGGATCGCGAGCAGTACTTC
once,NA,TRBV6-1,TRBJ1-4,CASSEENWGREVKLFF,TGTGCCAGCAGTGAAGAGAATTGGGGAAGGGAGGTAAAACTGTTTTTT
NA,NA,TRBV19,TRBJ2-7,CASSPGVLYEQYF,TGTGCCAGTAGTCCAGGGGTCCTCTACGAGCAGTACTTC
NA,TRBD1,TRBV5-1,TRBJ1-6,CASSSTGTGVPPLHF,TGCGCCAGCAGCTCGACCGGGACAGGGGTTCCACCCCTCCACTTT
NA,NA,TRBV28,TRBJ2-7,CASSWAGTYEQYF,TGTGCCAGCAGCTGGGCCGGGACCTACGAGCAGTACTTC
NA,NA,TRBV9,TRBJ2-7,CASSSEDQGYEQYF,TGTGCCAGCAGCTCCGAAGACCAGGGCTACGAGCAGTACTTC
few,NA,TRBV9,TRBJ2-7,CASSPPSPSREQYF,TGTGCCAGCAGCCCACCCTCCCCTTCTCGGGAGCAGTACTTC
NA,TRBD2,TRBV18,TRBJ2-1,CASSPLSGGWDNEQFF,TGTGCCAGCTCACCCCTGAGCGGGGGTTGGGACAATGAGCAGTTCTTC
NA,TRBD1,TRBV11-2,TRBJ2-2,CASSVTGTGNTGELFF,TGTGCCAGCAGCGTAACCGGGACAGGGAACACCGGGGAGCTGTTTTTT
NA,TRBD1,TRBV7-3,TRBJ2-1,CASSRDRVSNEQFF,TGTGCCAGCAGCCGGGACAGGGTTAGCAATGAGCAGTTCTTC
NA,TRBD2,TRBV9,TRBJ2-3,CASSVSGGRDTQYF,TGTGCCAGCAGCGTAAGCGGGGGAAGGGATACGCAGTATTTT
NA,NA,TRBV30,TRBJ1-1,CAWSLTRGNTEAFF,TGTGCCTGGAGCCTCACCAGGGGGAACACTGAAGCTTTCTTT
NA,NA,TRBV11-3,TRBJ2-2,CASSLEGGRAGELFF,TGTGCCAGCAGCTTAGAAGGGGGTAGGGCCGGGGAGCTGTTTTTT
NA,NA,TRBV21-1,TRBJ2-1,CASSKRGSQVNEQFF,TGTGCCAGCAGCAAACGGGGTAGCCAGGTGAATGAGCAGTTCTTC
NA,NA,TRBV18,TRBJ2-7,CASSLGTVYEQYF,TGTGCCAGCTCACTAGGTACAGTGTACGAGCAGTACTTC
NA,NA,TRBV29-1,TRBJ2-2,CSALEGELFF,TGCAGCGCCCTCGAGGGGGAGCTGTTTTTT
few,TRBD1,TRBV19,TRBJ1-3,CASNRGQGAGNTIYF,TGTGCCAGTAACCGAGGACAGGGTGCTGGAAACACCATATATTTT
NA,TRBD2,TRBV10-3,TRBJ2-2,CAIGRLSGGFTNTGELFF,TGTGCCATCGGTCGACTTAGCGGGGGGTTTACGAACACCGGGGAGCTGTTTTTT
NA,TRBD2,TRBV9,TRBJ2-1,CASSVSLAGGPYEQFF,TGTGCCAGCAGCGTTTCTCTAGCGGGGGGGCCATATGAGCAGTTCTTC
NA,NA,TRBV4-3,TRBJ1-6,CASSQDVPALLVNSPLHF,TGCGCCAGCAGCCAAGATGTGCCCGCTCTATTAGTTAATTCACCCCTCCACTTT
NA,NA,TRBV18,TRBJ1-2,CASSPAPLEGYTF,TGTGCCAGCTCACCTGCACCCCTGGAGGGCTACACCTTC
NA,TRBD2,TRBV10-3,TRBJ2-1,CAISESVAGGRGEQFF,TGTGCCATCAGTGAGTCTGTCGCGGGAGGAAGAGGTGAGCAGTTCTTC
NA,TRBD1,TRBV29-1,TRBJ1-1,CSVKDRGLRTEAFF,TGCAGCGTAAAGGACAGGGGGTTGCGGACTGAAGCTTTCTTT
NA,NA,TRBV18,TRBJ2-1,CASSPQGSFVDEQFF,TGTGCCAGCTCACCGCAGGGGTCCTTTGTCGATGAGCAGTTCTTC
NA,TRBD1,TRBV5-4,TRBJ1-1,CASSFNRGLSTEAFF,TGTGCCAGCAGCTTTAACAGGGGCCTGAGCACTGAAGCTTTCTTT
NA,TRBD2,TRBV7-2,TRBJ2-7,CASSLGGSMSNEQYF,TGTGCCAGCAGCTTAGGCGGGAGTATGTCGAACGAGCAGTACTTC
NA,TRBD1,TRBV27,TRBJ2-5,CASNRQGPRETQYF,TGTGCCAGCAACCGACAGGGCCCGAGAGAGACCCAGTACTTC
NA,NA,TRBV27,TRBJ1-5,CASSLGPFNQPQHF,TGTGCCAGCAGTTTAGGGCCTTTTAATCAGCCCCAGCATTTT
NA,TRBD2,TRBV6-6,TRBJ2-5,CASRRTSGGDGETQYF,TGTGCCAGCAGAAGGACTAGCGGGGGGGATGGGGAGACCCAGTACTTC
NA,TRBD1,TRBV7-2,TRBJ1-1,CASSYRTGDTEAFF,TGTGCCAGCAGCTACCGGACAGGGGACACTGAAGCTTTCTTT
NA,NA,TRBV10-3,TRBJ1-2,CAISESGQGYGYTF,TGTGCCATCAGTGAGTCGGGCCAGGGGTATGGCTACACCTTC
NA,NA,TRBV19,TRBJ2-3,CASSTQAPSTDTQYF,TGTGCCAGTAGTACCCAGGCCCCTAGCACAGATACGCAGTATTTT
NA,NA,TRBV2,TRBJ2-1,CASSRASGWGSYNEQFF,TGTGCCAGCAGCCGCGCATCAGGGTGGGGCTCCTACAATGAGCAGTTCTTC
NA,NA,TRBV5-6,TRBJ1-1,CASSLARWGAEAFF,TGTGCCAGCAGCTTGGCCAGGTGGGGCGCTGAAGCTTTCTTT
NA,TRBD1,TRBV28,TRBJ2-7,CASSFGGTGTYEQYF,TGTGCCAGCAGTTTCGGCGGGACAGGGACCTACGAGCAGTACTTC
NA,NA,TRBV18,TRBJ2-1,CASSPGSGSRDEQFF,TGTGCCAGCTCACCAGGTTCGGGGAGTCGGGATGAGCAGTTCTTC
few,TRBD1,TRBV10-3,TRBJ1-1,CAMRQGQGTEAFF,TGTGCCATGCGACAGGGGCAAGGCACTGAAGCTTTCTTT
NA,NA,TRBV6-5,TRBJ1-1,CATSRTNAEAFF,TGTGCCACCAGTAGGACAAACGCTGAAGCTTTCTTT
NA,NA,TRBV29-1,TRBJ2-3,CSVEDRLVRVSDTQYF,TGCAGCGTTGAAGATAGACTAGTGAGGGTTTCAGATACGCAGTATTTT
NA,TRBD1,TRBV5-8,TRBJ1-1,CASSLAVDRGTEAFF,TGTGCCAGCAGCTTGGCGGTGGACAGGGGCACTGAAGCTTTCTTT
NA,NA,TRBV29-1,TRBJ1-1,CSVAEVGAFF,TGCAGCGTTGCTGAGGTAGGAGCTTTCTTT
NA,NA,TRBV7-6,TRBJ2-1,CASSLAGSSNEQFF,TGTGCCAGCAGCTTAGCCGGGTCGTCCAATGAGCAGTTCTTC
NA,TRBD2,TRBV2,TRBJ2-3,CASSNSGRGYGDTQYF,TGTGCCAGCAGTAACAGCGGGAGAGGCTACGGGGATACGCAGTATTTT
NA,TRBD2,TRBV5-5,TRBJ2-1,CASSNPGGGRSNEQFF,TGTGCCAGCAGCAACCCGGGGGGGGGACGGTCCAATGAGCAGTTCTTC
NA,NA,TRBV6-1,TRBJ1-2,CASSGNRENGYTF,TGTGCCAGCAGTGGCAACAGGGAGAATGGCTACACCTTC